This T cell receptor beta chain was captured by sequencing in a study of cytomegalovirus exposure and HLA in healthy donors. Trimming at V came to 5 bases and at J to 4 bases, leaving 16 bases not matched to a gene. This CDR3 has 17 amino acids. CDR1 SGDLS and CDR2 YYNGEE come from the germline V gene. This PCR relied on a set of 60 Vbeta primers and 13 Jbeta primers. The data were produced by immunoSEQ multiplex PCR, yet TCRdb's version contains in-frame clones alone and is incomplete. The repertoire holds about 130,000 clones, with roughly 80% as singletons. The sample comprised PBMCs. This TCR was recovered from a man between 25 and 39 years old in good health and CMV-seronegative. This chain links TRBV9 with TRBJ2-7, with TRBD1 identical over 9 bases. The CDR3 here is CASRTGTGWGGYYEQYF. The DNA of the CDR3 is TGTGCCAGCAGAACCGGGACAGGGTGGGGGGGATATTACGAGCAGTACTTC.